This T cell receptor beta chain stems from a study of T cells in localized non-small cell lung cancer. The CDR3 consists of 14 residues. With V trimmed by 4 bases and J by 8 bases, 5 bases remained unmatched. CDR1 MNHNS and CDR2 SASEGT come from the germline V gene. Sequenced by immunoSEQ multiplex PCR; TCRdb stores in-frame clones only, minus some. In the table there are tens of thousands of clones, just over 90% of which are singletons. V is TRBV6-1 and J is TRBJ2-4, with TRBD1 identical over 10 bases. Sample: peripheral blood, taken before any cancer treatment. The source is a female donor over 55 with stage I lung adenocarcinoma. Written as DNA, the CDR3 is TGTGCCAGCAGTGTCGGGACAGGGGTGTACATTCAGTACTTC. As protein: CASSVGTGVYIQYF.